This T cell receptor (beta chain) is drawn from a study of siplizumab effects on memory and regulatory T cells. Germline V lookup: CDR1 MDHEN, CDR2 SYDVKM. V lost 5 bases, J lost 0 bases, and 14 bases lay in between. The CDR3 spans 16 residues. Profiling relied on immunoSEQ multiplex PCR, and the TCRdb table lists in-frame clones only, not all of them. In the table there are nearly 85,000 clones, just under 95% of which are singletons. The specimen was CD8+ T cells sorted from blood. This TCR was sampled from a human donor in good health. This chain joins TRBV28 and TRBJ2-1, with D perhaps matching TRBD2 (5 bases). CDR3 coding DNA: TGTGCCAGCAGTACCCCAGCGGAGATCTCCTACAATGAGCAGTTCTTC. It is translated as CASSTPAEISYNEQFF.